This section outlines one T cell receptor beta chain sequence together with its context. The data were obtained in a study of control samples from healthy donors and cancer patients. Only in-frame clones appear in the TCRdb table, and some are missing; sequencing was by immunoSEQ multiplex PCR. The data contain 95,000 to 150,000 clones, around 89% of them seen just once; the ten biggest clones take up 40%. V gave up 6 bases and J gave up 4 bases, with 15 bases separating them. CDR1 and CDR2 (germline): LNHDA, SQIVND (reference sequence). The CDR3 sequence is 14 residues long. The chain carries TRBV19 and TRBJ2-5; D may correspond to TRBD1 or TRBD2 (6 bases each). This sequence was found in a man aged 45 to 65 in good health. The sample consisted of blood. CDR3 amino acids: CASRPSGAGETQYF. The CDR3 DNA follows: TGTGCCAGTAGACCGTCGGGGGCGGGAGAGACCCAGTACTTC.